This T cell receptor (beta chain) was retrieved from a study of blood T cell repertoires in COVID-19. About the study: Some COVID-19 samples were acute and others convalescent; all came from the United States, Italy and Spain. Nucleic acid was either cDNA or gDNA, and it came from T cells, B-cell-depleted T cells, or PBMCs.

In the original analysis: Amplification of reference gene primers was used by the study to estimate nucleated cell counts. Profiled with immunoSEQ multiplex PCR; TCRdb holds only in-frame clones, not every one. D and trimming were read from the DNA, whereas the V and J calls and clone size are those reported in that table. The sample has some 95,000 clones; around 81% are singletons. Between the trimmed V and J ends, which lost 6 bases and 8 bases, there was a span of 19 bases. From germline, CDR1 is MNHEY and CDR2 SVGAGI. The CDR3 contains 14 residues. This clone occurred once. The sequenced sample was peripheral blood. This chain links TRBV6-5 with TRBJ1-2; D call uncertain. This TCR derives from a man aged 50 to 60 who had recovered from COVID-19. CDR3 sequence reads: CASSRGLRQDGYTF. In DNA, the CDR3 is TGTGCCAGCAGCCGTGGACTACGGCAGGACGGCTACACCTTC.